This T cell receptor (beta chain) derives from a study of blood T cell repertoires in COVID-19. Between the trimmed V and J ends, which lost 0 bases and 7 bases, there was a span of 12 bases. The CDR3 has 14 residues. Germline V gene lookup returns CDR1 GTSNPN and CDR2 SVGIG (reference sequence). TCRdb keeps only in-frame clones here, not all; method: immunoSEQ multiplex PCR. The table includes approximately 350,000 clones, around 83% detected once. This chain joins TRBV30 and TRBJ2-2; weak D call: TRBD2 (6 bases). This clonotype was obtained from a woman aged 45-59 years who had recovered from COVID-19. The specimen was PBMCs or T cells enriched from blood (not recorded which). CDR3 sequence reads: CAWSVRAGGGELFF. CDR3 nucleotide sequence: TGTGCCTGGAGTGTACGAGCCGGGGGCGGGGAGCTGTTTTTT.